This is a list of T cell receptor beta chains from one sample in a study of shared clonotypes between healthy human individuals. TCRdb's table, derived via immunoSEQ multiplex PCR, lists solely in-frame clones and lacks some. In the table there are about 2.4 million clones, roughly 93% of which are singletons. Sequencing used naive CD4+ T cells from PBMCs. The source is a man aged 18 to 29 in good health. Some clones in this sample may be carry-over from other donors' samples. Each CDR3 is given with its conserved first and last residue. Each record gives: CDR3 length, clone size, V gene, D gene, J gene, CDR3 DNA, CDR3 protein. A D gene is named only where the DNA matches it firmly. Only part of the rows carry a size: once, few, many, or a class if the clone is expanded.

15	NA	TRBV5-1	NA	TRBJ2-2	TGCGCCAGCAGTTTTGACCCGCGGAACACCGGGGAGCTGTTTTTT	CASSFDPRNTGELFF
15	NA	TRBV9	NA	TRBJ2-3	TGTGCCAGCAGCGTAGAGAGCGGACCCACAGATACGCAGTATTTT	CASSVESGPTDTQYF
14	NA	TRBV19	NA	TRBJ2-2	TGTGCCAGTAGTATTTTGGGGGCATCCGGGGAGCTGTTTTTT	CASSILGASGELFF
11	few	TRBV5-4	NA	TRBJ2-7	TGTGCCAGCAGCTTGTATGACGAGCAGTACTTC	CASSLYDEQYF
12	few	TRBV7-2	NA	TRBJ1-1	TGTGCCAGCAGCTTAGTTTGGGGTGAAGCTTTCTTT	CASSLVWGEAFF
11	NA	TRBV19	TRBD1	TRBJ2-3	TGTGCCAGCGGCAGGGGGGATACGCAGTATTTT	CASGRGDTQYF
15	NA	TRBV5-1	NA	TRBJ1-1	TGCGCCAGCAGCTTCCTGACGGCCATGAACACTGAAGCTTTCTTT	CASSFLTAMNTEAFF
14	NA	TRBV19	TRBD1	TRBJ2-7	TGTGCCAGTAGTCCCCCGGGACAGCCCTACGAGCAGTACTTC	CASSPPGQPYEQYF
14	NA	TRBV7-9	NA	TRBJ2-1	TGTGCCAGCAACAGACAGGGAGGTTCCAATGAGCAGTTCTTC	CASNRQGGSNEQFF
15	few	TRBV19	TRBD1	TRBJ1-5	TGTGCCAGTAGTATACAGGGGGCAAGCAATCAGCCCCAGCATTTT	CASSIQGASNQPQHF
13	NA	TRBV11-1	TRBD1	TRBJ1-2	TGTGCCAGCAGCTTCGGACAGGGGAGTGGCTACACCTTC	CASSFGQGSGYTF
15	NA	TRBV27	TRBD1	TRBJ1-2	TGTGCCAGCAGTTTCCTTGACAGGGTAGGCTATGGCTACACCTTC	CASSFLDRVGYGYTF
14	NA	TRBV19	NA	TRBJ1-4	TGTGCCAGTCAGGGACGAGGGGGGAATGAAAAACTGTTTTTT	CASQGRGGNEKLFF
12	NA	TRBV27	NA	TRBJ2-1	TGTGCCACGAGGGAGCAGGGCAATGAGCAGTTCTTC	CATREQGNEQFF
14	NA	TRBV9	NA	TRBJ2-7	TGTGCCAGCAGCGAACAACTTTTCTCCTACGAGCAGTACTTC	CASSEQLFSYEQYF
15	NA	TRBV7-2	NA	TRBJ2-1	TGTGCCAGCAGCTTAGAAGGCCCGGTGTCCAATGAGCAGTTCTTC	CASSLEGPVSNEQFF
14	NA	TRBV4-2	NA	TRBJ2-2	TGTGCCAGCAGCCCCAGAAAAGACACCGGGGAGCTGTTTTTT	CASSPRKDTGELFF
14	NA	TRBV28	TRBD1	TRBJ2-1	TGTGCCAGCAGGATTGACAGGGTTTACAATGAGCAGTTCTTC	CASRIDRVYNEQFF
13	NA	TRBV5-1	NA	TRBJ2-2	TGCGCCAGCAACCCAAACAGGGCCGGGGAGCTGTTTTTT	CASNPNRAGELFF
17	NA	TRBV29-1	TRBD1	TRBJ1-2	TGCAGCGTTGAAAATCGGCTCCGGGACAGGGGTAACTATGGCTACACCTTC	CSVENRLRDRGNYGYTF
14	NA	TRBV5-8	NA	TRBJ1-2	TGTGCCAGCAGCCGCGAGGACGCGATGCATGGCTACACCTTC	CASSREDAMHGYTF
14	NA	TRBV28	NA	TRBJ1-5	TGTGCCAGCCGGCTTCAGGGCATCAATCAGCCCCAGCATTTT	CASRLQGINQPQHF
16	NA	TRBV7-3	TRBD2	TRBJ2-1	TGTGCCAGCAGCAAGAACGGAGCGGGAGGGGGTAATGAGCAGTTCTTC	CASSKNGAGGGNEQFF
13	NA	TRBV2	NA	TRBJ2-5	TGTGCCAGCAGTGACGCGGGACGGGAGACCCAGTACTTC	CASSDAGRETQYF
11	NA	TRBV30	NA	TRBJ1-1	TGTGCCTGGAGTGACGGCACTGAAGCTTTCTTT	CAWSDGTEAFF
12	NA	TRBV11-2	NA	TRBJ2-2	TGTGCCAGCAGCTTAGGAGTCGGGGAGCTGTTTTTT	CASSLGVGELFF
12	NA	TRBV5-8	NA	TRBJ1-2	TGTGCCAGCAGCTCTGGGAGATATGGCTACACCTTC	CASSSGRYGYTF
16	NA	TRBV5-1	TRBD2	TRBJ2-3	TGCGCCAGCAGCGCTGATCTAGCGGGAGGCGCAGATACGCAGTATTTT	CASSADLAGGADTQYF
15	NA	TRBV11-2	NA	TRBJ1-4	TGTGCCAGCAGCTTTATTCCCCAAGAGTGGGAAAAACTGTTTTTT	CASSFIPQEWEKLFF
14	NA	TRBV7-6	NA	TRBJ2-3	TGTGCCAGCAGAGAGGCAGGAAGCACAGATACGCAGTATTTT	CASREAGSTDTQYF
14	NA	TRBV19	NA	TRBJ2-2	TGTGCCAGTAGTATAAGGCAAGGCACCGGGGAGCTGTTTTTT	CASSIRQGTGELFF
14	once	TRBV10-3	TRBD1	TRBJ1-5	TGTGCCATCAGTGACGGGACAGAATATCAGCCCCAGCATTTT	CAISDGTEYQPQHF
12	NA	TRBV27	NA	TRBJ2-2	TGTGCCAGCGCCGGACGGGACGGGGAGCTGTTTTTT	CASAGRDGELFF
14	NA	TRBV7-9	TRBD2	TRBJ2-7	TGTGCCAGCAGCTTAGCGGGAGGGTGGAACGAGCAGTACTTC	CASSLAGGWNEQYF
13	NA	TRBV7-3	NA	TRBJ2-2	TGTGCCAGCAGCTTAACTAGTTCCGGGGAGCTGTTTTTT	CASSLTSSGELFF
17	NA	TRBV4-1	NA	TRBJ2-3	TGCGCCAGCAGCCAAGAGTCCTCCTATTATAGCACAGATACGCAGTATTTT	CASSQESSYYSTDTQYF
16	NA	TRBV2	TRBD2	TRBJ2-1	TGTGCCAGCAGTGATTTAGCGGGAGGGCCAGGGTATGAGCAGTTCTTC	CASSDLAGGPGYEQFF
15	NA	TRBV27	NA	TRBJ2-2	TGTGCCAGCAGCCCGAGTGACAGACGTACCGGGGAGCTGTTTTTT	CASSPSDRRTGELFF
14	NA	TRBV11-2	NA	TRBJ1-5	TGTGCCAGCAGCCCCGGGGTTGGTAATCAGCCCCAGCATTTT	CASSPGVGNQPQHF
15	NA	TRBV5-1	NA	TRBJ2-2	TGCGCCAGCAGCTTGGAGGCAGGCTCCCGCCGGGAGCTGTTTTTT	CASSLEAGSRRELFF
15	NA	TRBV27	NA	TRBJ2-5	TGTGCCAGCAGTTTCGTTAGCGGAGTTGGGGAGACCCAGTACTTC	CASSFVSGVGETQYF
15	NA	TRBV5-5	NA	TRBJ2-5	TGTGCCAGCAGCGGCCGTCGGGGAGGCCAAGAGACCCAGTACTTC	CASSGRRGGQETQYF
14	NA	TRBV19	NA	TRBJ2-1	TGTGCCAGTAGTAGAAGCGAAACCTACAATGAGCAGTTCTTC	CASSRSETYNEQFF
17	NA	TRBV18	TRBD1	TRBJ2-6	TGTGCCAGCTCACCACGGGACAGGGCGTCTGGGGCCAACGTCCTGACTTTC	CASSPRDRASGANVLTF
17	NA	TRBV10-3	TRBD1	TRBJ2-2	TGTGCCATCAGGGAGAGGGGGACAGGGGAGAACACCGGGGAGCTGTTTTTT	CAIRERGTGENTGELFF